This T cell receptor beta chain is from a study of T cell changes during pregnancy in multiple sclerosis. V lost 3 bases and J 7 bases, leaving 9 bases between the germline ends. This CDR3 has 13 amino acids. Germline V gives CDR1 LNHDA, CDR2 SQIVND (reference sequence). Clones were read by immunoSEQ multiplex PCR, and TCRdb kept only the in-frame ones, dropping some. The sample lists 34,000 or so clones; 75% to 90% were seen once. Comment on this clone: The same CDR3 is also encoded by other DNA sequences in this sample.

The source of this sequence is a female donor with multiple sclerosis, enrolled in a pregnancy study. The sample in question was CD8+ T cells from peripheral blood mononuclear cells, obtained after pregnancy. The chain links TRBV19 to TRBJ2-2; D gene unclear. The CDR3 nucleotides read TGTGCCAGTAGTATCTCTCTTCTCGGGGAGCTGTTTTTT. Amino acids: CASSISLLGELFF.